Below are 20 T cell receptor beta chains sequenced from a single sample in a study of T cell responses to AZD1222 COVID-19 vaccine. The data were produced by immunoSEQ multiplex PCR, yet TCRdb's version contains in-frame clones alone and is incomplete. Of tens of thousands of clones listed, 65% to 85% are singletons. The specimen was peripheral blood, collected on day 0 of AZD1222 vaccination. The receptors come from an adult in good health.

J is TRBJ2-1 and V is TRBV11-2; 11 bases line up with TRBD2. Per the germline V gene, CDR1 is SGHAT and CDR2 is FQNNGV. Losses at the gene ends were 0 bases for V and 2 bases for J; bases not matched to a gene: 3. CDR3 size: 17 residues. The CDR3 DNA reads as TGTGCCAGCAGCTTAGACCTAGCGGGAGGTACCTACAATGAGCAGTTCTTC. Translation gives CASSLDLAGGTYNEQFF.

This clone was recorded only once. The rearrangement joins TRBV5-4 to TRBJ2-7; 7 bases map to TRBD2. CDR1 is SGHNT and CDR2 is YYREEE in the germline V gene (reference sequence). This CDR3 region has 16 residues. The V and J ends lost 4 bases and 0 bases, in that order; junction bases with no gene match: 10. The CDR3 coding sequence is TGTGCCAGCAGCCTCGGTGGAGCGGGATTCTCCTACGAGCAGTACTTC. As protein: CASSLGGAGFSYEQYF.

Comment on this clone: The identical CDR3 is also encoded by other nucleotide sequences in the sample. The rearrangement uses TRBV7-2 and TRBJ1-2; no clear D gene. Trimming removed 1 base from V and 8 bases from J, with 8 bases in between. This CDR3 comprises 12 residues. CDR1 is SGHTA and CDR2 is FQGNSA in the germline V gene. CDR3 DNA: TGTGCCAGCAGCTTAGACCGGGGAGGCTACACCTTC. It codes for CASSLDRGGYTF.

The chain uses TRBV5-1 and TRBJ1-6, with a weak D call TRBD1 (6 bases). V dropped 1 base and J dropped 7 bases, with 18 bases sitting between them. In germline, CDR1 is SGHRS, CDR2 YFSETQ. The CDR3 spans 17 residues. The CDR3 reads CASSLRGPGLDNSPLHF. CDR3 DNA: TGCGCCAGCAGCTTGCGGGGGCCGGGCTTAGACAATTCACCCCTCCACTTT. Filled out from reference TRBV5-1 and TRBJ1-6, the complete variable domain reads KAGVTQTPRYLIKTRGQQVTLSCSPISGHRSVSWYQQTPGQGLQFLFEYFSETQRNKGNFPGRFSGRQFSNSRSEMNVSTLELGDSALYLCASSLRGPGLDNSPLHFGNGTRLTVT.

The gene calls are TRBV15 and TRBJ2-3, with 12 bases lining up with TRBD2. The ends lost 5 bases at V and 6 bases at J; junction bases unmatched: 15. This CDR3 has 18 residues. The germline V gene encodes CDR1 LNHNV and CDR2 YYDKDF (reference sequence). The CDR3 sequence is CATSVHAPTSGSWDTQYF. The CDR3 DNA reads as TGTGCCACCAGCGTACATGCCCCGACTAGCGGGAGCTGGGATACGCAGTATTTT.

The chain employs TRBV3-1 (or the pseudogene TRBV3-2) and TRBJ1-4; 8 positions match TRBD1. Germline CDR1 LGHDT, CDR2 YNNKEL (reference sequence). The CDR3 consists of 14 residues. V shed 4 bases, J shed 5 bases, and the junction held 3 bases outside the gene matches. CDR3 nucleotides: TGTGCCAGCAGCCGTCGACAGGGGAATGAAAAACTGTTTTTT. Translating gives CASSRRQGNEKLFF.

This clone came up once. This CDR3 is also generated by other DNA sequences in the sample. J is TRBJ1-5 and V is TRBV19; possible D gene TRBD1, 5 bases. There are 14 residues in the CDR3. Germline assignment: CDR1 LNHDA and CDR2 SQIVND (reference sequence). Trimming removed 4 bases at V and 5 bases at J, with 12 bases between. The chain's CDR3 is CASSRAGRDQPQHF. CDR3 DNA sequence: TGTGCCAGTAGTAGGGCAGGGCGTGATCAGCCCCAGCATTTT.

The chain combines TRBV10-3 with TRBJ2-7; 9 bases are shared with TRBD1. After removal of 8 bases from V and 2 bases from J, the junction contained 7 bases not matched to a gene. There are 14 residues in the CDR3. Germline-derived CDR1 and CDR2 are ENHRY and SYGVKD. The CDR3 DNA reads TGTGCCATCGGGGGGACAGGGACCCCCTACGAGCAGTACTTC. Its protein is CAIGGTGTPYEQYF.

The chain employs TRBV28 and TRBJ1-5; D gene ambiguous. This CDR3 is built from 13 residues. Trimming took 6 bases from V and 11 from J, leaving 17 bases between them. Germline V gene sequence: CDR1 MDHEN, CDR2 SYDVKM. CDR3 nucleotides: TGTGCCAGCAGCCGGACGGCGAAGGAGGCCCAGCATTTT. Translation gives CASSRTAKEAQHF. Complete variable domain (other parts from reference TRBV28 and TRBJ1-5): DVKVTQSSRYLVKRTGEKVFLECVQDMDHENMFWYRQDPGLGLRLIYFSYDVKMKEKGDIPEGYSVSREKKERFSLILESASTNQTSMYLCASSRTAKEAQHFGDGTRLSIL.

In its sample, this clone was seen once. V and J are TRBV6-5 and TRBJ1-5; 10 nucleotides match TRBD1. The CDR3 sequence is 14 residues long. Germline V gives CDR1 MNHEY, CDR2 SVGAGI. Trimming at V came to 5 bases and at J to 4 bases, leaving 2 bases not matched to a gene. In DNA, the CDR3 is TGTGCCAGCAGTCGGGACAGGGGTAATCAGCCCCAGCATTTT. Translation gives CASSRDRGNQPQHF.

This chain joins TRBV9 and TRBJ1-6, with a weak D call TRBD1 (6 bases). Germline CDR1 and CDR2: SGDLS and YYNGEE. V was shortened by 4 bases and J by 4 bases, with 15 bases between the two germline ends. The CDR3 sequence is 16 residues long. The CDR3 is CASSPEGGTYNSPLHF. The CDR3 nucleotides are TGTGCCAGCAGCCCAGAGGGGGGCACGTATAATTCACCCCTCCACTTT.

In its sample, this clone was seen once. The chain carries TRBV9 and TRBJ2-2; 11 nucleotides agree with TRBD2. The V segment lost 3 bases and the J segment 5 bases; nucleotides outside the gene matches: 6. The CDR3 sequence is 16 residues long. Germline CDR1 reads SGDLS; CDR2 reads YYNGEE. CDR3 in DNA: TGTGCCAGCAGCGCACGACTAGCGGGACAAACCGGGGAGCTGTTTTTT. Protein product: CASSARLAGQTGELFF.

This clone came up a few times. The chain carries TRBV7-2 and TRBJ2-2; D is unresolved. CDR3 size: 16 residues. Germline V CDR1 and CDR2: SGHTA, FQGNSA. Trimming took 0 bases from V and 6 from J, leaving 14 bases between them. The CDR3 DNA follows: TGTGCCAGCAGCTTAGCCGGCGGACGGGTTCCCGGGGAGCTGTTTTTT. It translates to CASSLAGGRVPGELFF.

CDR3 loop: CASSRSGDSTDTQYF. Here the CDR3 DNA reads TGTGCCAGCAGTAGGAGCGGAGATAGTACAGATACGCAGTATTTT. This chain connects TRBV6-6 to TRBJ2-3; D perhaps matches TRBD2 (5 bases). V gave up 5 bases and J gave up 3 bases, with 15 bases separating them. CDR3 length: 15 residues. Germline V gives CDR1 MNHNY, CDR2 SVGAGI (reference sequence).

V usage is TRBV7-9 and J usage is TRBJ1-1; 9 nucleotides align to TRBD1. With V trimmed by 5 bases and J by 2 bases, 3 bases remained unmatched. The CDR3 totals 14 residues. Germline V CDR1 and CDR2: SEHNR, FQNEAQ (reference sequence). The CDR3 is CASSVTGGNTEAFF. In nucleotides, the CDR3 is TGTGCCAGCAGCGTTACAGGGGGCAACACTGAAGCTTTCTTT.

The rearrangement links TRBV19 to TRBJ2-3; D may be TRBD1 or TRBD2 (7 bases each). CDR1 and CDR2 from the germline V gene are LNHDA and SQIVND (reference sequence). The CDR3 sequence is 15 residues long. V was shortened by 5 bases and J by 2 bases, with 14 bases between the two germline ends. In DNA, the CDR3 is TGTGCCAGTAGTTTGACAGGGACTAACACAGATACGCAGTATTTT. Encoded protein: CASSLTGTNTDTQYF.

This clone was seen a few times. The rearrangement uses TRBV11-2 and TRBJ2-7, with D hard to call. CDR1 is SGHAT, CDR2 FQNNGV, per germline. This CDR3 is built from 16 residues. V dropped 2 bases and J dropped 3 bases, with 17 bases sitting between them. DNA of the CDR3: TGTGCCAGCAGCTTAAGAGTGGCAGAGGAGTTCTACGAGCAGTACTTC. Protein sequence: CASSLRVAEEFYEQYF.

The rearrangement links TRBV29-1 to TRBJ2-7, with TRBD2 as a possible D gene (6 bases). CDR1 SQVTM and CDR2 ANQGSEA come from the germline V gene. Trimming took 7 bases from V and 2 from J, leaving 12 bases between them. CDR3 length: 12 amino acids. The CDR3 coding sequence is TGCAGCGCTAGGACTAACGCCTACGAGCAGTACTTC. As protein: CSARTNAYEQYF.

In this sample, this clone turned up once. The V gene is TRBV6-5, the J gene TRBJ2-7, with 8 bases that match TRBD2. Germline loops: CDR1 MNHEY, CDR2 SVGAGI. The CDR3 covers 16 residues. With 1 base clipped from V and 3 bases from J, the junction kept 8 bases outside the gene matches. The CDR3 bases are TGTGCCAGCAGTTACTATCGGGAGGGTCCCCACTACGAGCAGTACTTC. It encodes CASSYYREGPHYEQYF.

The chain links TRBV4-2 to TRBJ2-7; TRBD2 matches 7 bases. The CDR3 totals 15 residues. After removal of 4 bases from V and 6 bases from J, the junction contained 12 bases not matched to a gene. CDR1 and CDR2 (germline): LGHNA, YNFKEQ. CDR3 nucleotides: TGTGCCAGCAGCCCGACGGCTAGCGGTCTTGGCGAGCAGTACTTC. Its translation: CASSPTASGLGEQYF.